The clone carrying this T cell receptor (beta chain) was observed many times. Its antigen is undetermined. The J segment lost 6 bases and the V segment lost 11 bases, leaving 10 bases of the junction unmatched. The CDR3 loop spans 15 amino acids. The V gene's germline CDR1 is MNHEY and CDR2 SVGEGT. This sample stems from a study of regulatory T cells in long-lasting Graves disease. General study points: Patients with persistent disease showed a bias toward TRBV28, TRBJ1-2 and TRBJ2-5. Shared public clonotypes totalled about 2,800 in persistent patients, compared with 966 in new patients.

The time point: newly diagnosed GD, antithyroid drugs for less than 3 months. RNA from PBMCs was the source of the TCR library. Building the TCR beta libraries relied on iRepertoire HTBI primers, and CDR3 regions underwent Arm-PCR. From the multiplex PCR reads, TCRdb called clonotypes with MiXCR, one entry per CDR3 protein. The profile shows some 340,000 distinct CDR3 sequences, about 12% of them singletons. Another study also made use of these data, one on T cells in Graves' hyperthyroidism and ophthalmopathy. That study reports: Researchers defined stable Graves' hyperthyroidism as no ophthalmopathy progression within 18 months. Diagnoses used clinical symptoms, serum thyroxine and TRAb, thyroid ultrasound and orbital computed tomography.

The TCR comes from a woman aged 18-29 years with Graves disease. The sequenced sample was peripheral blood mononuclear cells (PBMCs), obtained at new diagnosis, from a patient treated with antithyroid drugs. J is TRBJ2-1 and V is TRBV6-2 or TRBV6-3, with TRBD2 identical over 13 bases. The CDR3 nucleotides are TGTGCCGGGGGGAGAGGACTAGCGGGAGTCAATGAGCAGTTCTTC. Its translation is CAGGRGLAGVNEQFF.